The 27 T cell receptor beta chains given below trace back to one sample, sequenced in a study of PD-1 blockade in classical Hodgkin lymphoma. The sample's time point: newly diagnosed, previously untreated cHL patient sample. Profiling relied on immunoSEQ multiplex PCR, and the TCRdb table lists in-frame clones only, not all of them. Among tens of thousands of clones listed, roughly 93% were seen once. The sequenced material came from peripheral blood mononuclear cells (PBMCs). These receptors came from a human donor with classical Hodgkin lymphoma.

J is TRBJ2-1 and V is TRBV7-9; 11 bases are a match to TRBD2. CDR1 and CDR2 (germline): SEHNR, FQNEAQ (reference sequence). This CDR3 has 19 amino acids. V was clipped by 3 bases and J by 2 bases; unmatched bases: 12. CDR3 in DNA: TGTGCCAGCAGCTTGGGGGTAACTAGCGGGAGAGGGGCCTACAATGAGCAGTTCTTC. Translating it yields CASSLGVTSGRGAYNEQFF.

V gene TRBV7-3 combines with J gene TRBJ1-3; possibly TRBD1 for D (5 bases). The CDR3 is 15 amino acids. In germline, CDR1 is SGHTA, CDR2 FQGTGA. V was cut by 5 bases and J by 3 bases, with 14 bases left in between. The CDR3 sequence: CASSRGPEGGNTIYF. CDR3 bases: TGTGCCAGCAGCCGGGGACCCGAGGGTGGAAACACCATATATTTT.

V and J are TRBV23-1 and TRBJ2-7; D gene uncertain. TRBV23-1 is treated as an ORF (open reading frame) with a function not yet certain. The CDR3 has 14 residues. Trimming stripped 8 bases from V and 6 bases from J, with 20 bases between. The CDR3 is CASPSRCGDREQYV. The CDR3 DNA follows: TGCGCCAGCCCCTCCCGGTGCGGCGACCGCGAGCAGTACGTC.

The V and J genes are TRBV7-8 and TRBJ1-2; a weak D match, TRBD1 (6 bases). Trimming left V 1 base short and J 3 bases short, with 18 bases between. In germline, CDR1 is SGHVS, CDR2 FQNEAQ. The CDR3 is 17 amino acids. The chain's CDR3 is CASSLGRGGVIYYGYTF. The CDR3 DNA reads as TGTGCCAGCAGCTTAGGTCGGGGGGGCGTTATTTACTATGGCTACACCTTC. Based on the CDR3 plus reference TRBV7-8 and TRBJ1-2, the full variable domain is GAGVSQSPRYKVAKRGQDVALRCDPISGHVSLFWYQQALGQGPEFLTYFQNEAQLDKSGLPSDRFFAERPEGSVSTLKIQRTQQEDSAVYLCASSLGRGGVIYYGYTFGSGTRLTVV.

This clone was detected only a few times. The chain carries TRBV7-9 and TRBJ2-7; 10 positions match TRBD1. CDR3 size: 14 residues. Germline V lookup: CDR1 SEHNR, CDR2 FQNEAQ (reference sequence). Germline trimming cut 6 bases from V and 6 bases from J; bases unmatched to any gene: 8. The CDR3 sequence: CASREPGQGSEQYF. CDR3 sequence (DNA): TGTGCCAGCAGGGAACCGGGACAGGGGAGCGAGCAGTACTTC.

The chain uses TRBV18 and TRBJ2-6, with D perhaps TRBD2 (5 bases). From germline, CDR1 is KGHSH and CDR2 LQKENI. The CDR3 extends over 16 amino acids. V was clipped by 4 bases and J by 0 bases, with 10 bases between them. CDR3 DNA sequence: TGTGCCAGCTCACTCGCGGGTATCTCTGGGGCCAACGTCCTGACTTTC. The encoded protein is CASSLAGISGANVLTF.

The chain carries TRBV7-8 and TRBJ2-1, with D perhaps TRBD2 (6 bases). The CDR3 extends over 15 amino acids. Germline values: CDR1 SGHVS, CDR2 FQNEAQ. Trimming removed 1 base at V and 7 bases at J, with 14 bases between. As DNA, the CDR3 is TGTGCCAGCAGCTTAGTGACCGGGCGGGGTAATGAGCAGTTCTTC. It encodes CASSLVTGRGNEQFF.

The genes are TRBV28 and TRBJ2-3, with no clear D. Germline CDR1 and CDR2: MDHEN and SYDVKM. Trimming removed 5 bases from V and 6 bases from J, with 12 bases in between. CDR3 length: 13 residues. Written as DNA, the CDR3 is TGTGCCAGCAGTCCCCCGGGTTTCGATACGCAGTATTTT. This sequence encodes CASSPPGFDTQYF. Full variable domain (rest looked up from reference TRBV28 and TRBJ2-3): DVKVTQSSRYLVKRTGEKVFLECVQDMDHENMFWYRQDPGLGLRLIYFSYDVKMKEKGDIPEGYSVSREKKERFSLILESASTNQTSMYLCASSPPGFDTQYFGPGTRLTVL.

The gene calls are TRBV15 and TRBJ1-1; unclear D gene. Trimming cost V 0 bases and J 4 bases, with 15 bases left between them. CDR1 is LNHNV, CDR2 YYDKDF, per germline (reference sequence). The CDR3 consists of 16 residues. The chain's CDR3 is CATSRDTDRGSTEAFF. The DNA for the CDR3 is TGTGCCACCAGCAGAGATACTGACCGCGGGTCCACTGAAGCTTTCTTT.

J is TRBJ2-7 and V is TRBV10-2, with 8 bases aligning to TRBD2. CDR3 length: 14 residues. Germline CDR1 is WSHSY and CDR2 is SAAADI. J lost 0 bases, V lost 6 bases, and 4 bases had no gene match. CDR3 sequence: CASRPAGASYEQYF. The CDR3 bases are TGCGCCAGCAGACCAGCGGGAGCCTCCTACGAGCAGTACTTC.

This chain joins TRBV7-9 and TRBJ2-7; 9 bases agree with TRBD1. This CDR3 has 16 residues. J gave up 2 bases and V 1 base, and 6 bases lay outside the gene matches. The germline gives CDR1 SEHNR, CDR2 FQNEAQ (reference sequence). CDR3 DNA sequence: TGTGCCAGCAGCTTAGACACCGGGACAGGGACCTACGAGCAGTACGTC. Translation gives CASSLDTGTGTYEQYV.

This chain links TRBV6-1 with TRBJ1-1; maybe TRBD1 (6 bases). Germline values: CDR1 MNHNS, CDR2 SASEGT. The length of the CDR3 is 12 residues. V gave up 6 bases and J gave up 8 bases, with 13 bases separating them. The CDR3 loop is CASRANRVEAFF. For the CDR3, the DNA is TGTGCCAGCAGGGCAAACAGGGTCGAAGCTTTCTTT.

The chain employs TRBV5-1 and TRBJ1-3; tentatively, D is TRBD1 (5 bases). This CDR3 region has 15 residues. V was cut by 0 bases and J by 3 bases, with 10 bases left in between. CDR1 is SGHRS, CDR2 YFSETQ, per germline. Here the CDR3 reads CASSLDSRGGNTIYF. The CDR3 region has the DNA TGCGCCAGCAGCTTGGACAGTAGGGGTGGAAACACCATATATTTT.

The chain is built from TRBV6-5 and TRBJ2-1; the match to TRBD2 covers 12 bases. Per the germline V gene, CDR1 is MNHEY and CDR2 is SVGAGI. The CDR3 length is 14 residues. With V trimmed by 4 bases and J by 9 bases, 4 bases remained unmatched. The CDR3 protein is CASSLTSGRGEQFF. CDR3 DNA sequence: TGTGCCAGCAGTTTGACTAGCGGGAGAGGTGAGCAGTTCTTC.

The gene calls are TRBV5-1 and TRBJ2-7, with 7 bases matching TRBD2. The V and J ends lost 4 bases and 6 bases, in that order; junction bases with no gene match: 10. This CDR3 has 14 residues. The germline CDR1 and CDR2 sequences are SGHRS and YFSETQ. Here the CDR3 reads CASSHSTSAPEQYF. The CDR3 bases are TGCGCCAGCAGCCATTCTACTAGCGCCCCCGAGCAGTACTTC.

The CDR3 loop is CASSQEKGYQPQHF. CDR3 sequence (DNA): TGCGCCAGCAGCCAAGAAAAGGGCTATCAGCCCCAGCATTTT. The V and J genes are TRBV4-1 and TRBJ1-5; D remains unclear. V was clipped by 0 bases and J by 5 bases, with 8 bases between them. Germline V gives CDR1 MGHRA, CDR2 YSYEKL. The CDR3 covers 14 residues.

This chain joins TRBV19 and TRBJ2-5; D is undetermined. Germline V gives CDR1 LNHDA, CDR2 SQIVND (reference sequence). The CDR3 extends over 14 amino acids. V dropped 0 bases and J dropped 2 bases, with 7 bases sitting between them. The CDR3 here is CASSIEAVQETQYF. The CDR3 region has the DNA TGTGCCAGTAGTATAGAGGCGGTACAAGAGACCCAGTACTTC.

This clone was counted only a few times. CDR3 protein: CASSLQGGNTIYF. In nucleotides, the CDR3 is TGTGCCAGCAGCTTACAGGGTGGAAACACCATATATTTT. V usage is TRBV7-3 and J usage is TRBJ1-3; the D gene is possibly TRBD1 (5 bases). Between the trimmed V and J ends, which lost 2 bases and 3 bases, there was a span of 5 bases. Germline V gives CDR1 SGHTA, CDR2 FQGTGA. CDR3 length: 13 residues.

The V gene is TRBV2, the J gene TRBJ2-1; D gene ambiguous. Trimming shortened V by 8 bases and J by 0 bases, and 17 bases separated the two germline ends. The CDR3 has 16 residues. From germline, CDR1 is SNHLY and CDR2 FYNNEI. The CDR3, as DNA: TGTGCCAGCCAGTACTACGGAGCGAACTCCTACAATGAGCAGTTCTTC. The encoded protein is CASQYYGANSYNEQFF.

The gene calls are TRBV6-1 and TRBJ1-4, with D possibly being TRBD1 (6 bases). CDR3 length: 14 residues. Between the trimmed V and J ends, which lost 4 bases and 10 bases, there was a span of 16 bases. Germline CDR1 is MNHNS and CDR2 is SASEGT. CDR3 coding DNA: TGTGCCAGCAGTGGAACAGGGACCCCGGGAAAACTGTTTTTT. The encoded protein is CASSGTGTPGKLFF.

This chain uses TRBV5-1 with TRBJ2-1; 13 bases are shared with TRBD2. V lost 4 bases, J lost 6 bases, and 4 bases stayed unmatched. The germline V gene encodes CDR1 SGHRS and CDR2 YFSETQ. The CDR3 consists of 15 residues. The CDR3 nucleotides read TGCGCCAGCAGCCAACTAGCGGGAGGGCCCAATGAGCAGTTCTTC. Residues: CASSQLAGGPNEQFF.

The gene calls are TRBV2 and TRBJ1-4; 9 bases agree with TRBD1. The germline V gene has CDR1 SNHLY and CDR2 FYNNEI. With V trimmed by 4 bases and J by 8 bases, 5 bases remained unmatched. The CDR3 covers 14 residues. As DNA, the CDR3 is TGTGCCAGCAGTGGAGGACAGGGGAACGAAAAACTGTTTTTT. Its protein is CASSGGQGNEKLFF.

The chain uses TRBV7-9 and TRBJ2-1; D gene ambiguous. CDR3 length: 15 residues. V was pared by 1 base and J by 0 bases, with 7 bases between. CDR1 SEHNR and CDR2 FQNEAQ come from the germline V gene (reference sequence). The CDR3 here is CASSLVISSYNEQFF. DNA of the CDR3: TGTGCCAGCAGCTTAGTCATAAGCTCCTACAATGAGCAGTTCTTC.

The J gene is TRBJ2-1, the V gene TRBV7-3, with 11 bases matching TRBD2. Per the germline V gene, CDR1 is SGHTA and CDR2 is FQGTGA. V was clipped by 2 bases and J by 7 bases; unmatched bases: 7. The CDR3 length is 16 residues. The CDR3 here is CASSLGLAGGINEQFF. Written as DNA, the CDR3 is TGTGCCAGCAGCTTAGGGCTAGCGGGAGGAATTAATGAGCAGTTCTTC.

The chain links TRBV29-1 to TRBJ1-2; the D is unclear. The CDR3 contains 15 residues. With 0 bases removed from V and 2 bases from J, the gap between germline ends came to 13 bases. The germline gives CDR1 SQVTM, CDR2 ANQGSEA. CDR3 sequence reads: CSVEDLEVRNYGYTF. DNA of the CDR3: TGCAGCGTTGAAGATCTTGAGGTTCGAAACTATGGCTACACCTTC.

CDR3 protein: CAIHDTGPYGYTF. The CDR3 coding sequence is TGCGCCATTCATGATACAGGGCCTTATGGCTACACCTTC. The chain recombines TRBV10-2 with TRBJ1-2; possible D gene TRBD1, 6 bases. V lost 10 bases and J lost 5, with 17 bases in between. The CDR3 totals 13 residues. Germline CDR1 reads WSHSY; CDR2 reads SAAADI.

The CDR3 reads CASSPRTASSYNEQFF. As DNA, the CDR3 is TGTGCCAGTAGTCCGCGGACGGCGAGCTCCTACAATGAGCAGTTCTTC. The chain combines TRBV19 with TRBJ2-1, with no clear D. Looked up from germline, CDR1 is LNHDA and CDR2 is SQIVND (reference sequence). Trimming pared 5 bases from V and 0 bases from J, leaving 14 bases between. The CDR3 is 16 amino acids.